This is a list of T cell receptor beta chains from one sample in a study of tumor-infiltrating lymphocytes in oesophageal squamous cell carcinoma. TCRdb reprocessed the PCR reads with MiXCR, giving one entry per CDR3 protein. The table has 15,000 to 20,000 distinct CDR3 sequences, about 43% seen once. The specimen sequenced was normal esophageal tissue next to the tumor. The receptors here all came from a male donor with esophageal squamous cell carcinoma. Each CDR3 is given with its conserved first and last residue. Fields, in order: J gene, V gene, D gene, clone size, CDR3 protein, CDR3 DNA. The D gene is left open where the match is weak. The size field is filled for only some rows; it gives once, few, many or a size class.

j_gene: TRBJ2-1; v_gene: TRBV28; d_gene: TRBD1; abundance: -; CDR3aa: CASRIPGQENNEQFF; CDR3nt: TGTGCCAGCAGGATACCGGGACAGGAGAACAATGAGCAGTTCTTC
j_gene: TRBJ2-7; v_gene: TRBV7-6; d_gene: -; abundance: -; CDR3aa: CASSPTGLHEQYF; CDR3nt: TGTGCCAGCAGCCCTACAGGGCTCCACGAGCAGTACTTC
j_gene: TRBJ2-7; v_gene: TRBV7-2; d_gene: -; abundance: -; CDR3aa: CASSLHKGEQYF; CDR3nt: TGTGCCAGCAGCTTACATAAGGGCGAGCAGTACTTC
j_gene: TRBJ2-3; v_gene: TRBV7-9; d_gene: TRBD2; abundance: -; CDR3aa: CASNISGMYQETQYF; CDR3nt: TGTGCCAGCAACATTAGCGGGATGTACCAAGAGACCCAGTATTTT
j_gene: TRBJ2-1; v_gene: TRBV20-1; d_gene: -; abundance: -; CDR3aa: CSARSPSRGAYNEQFF; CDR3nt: TGCAGTGCTAGAAGTCCTAGCAGGGGGGCCTACAATGAGCAGTTCTTC
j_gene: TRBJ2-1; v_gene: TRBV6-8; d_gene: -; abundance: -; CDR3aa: CASSYSNREPSYEQFF; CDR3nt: TGTGCCAGCAGTTACTCGAACAGGGAACCGTCTTATGAGCAGTTCTTC
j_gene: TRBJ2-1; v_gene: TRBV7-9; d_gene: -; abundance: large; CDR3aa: CASSLAIGTTNEQFF; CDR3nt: TGTGCCAGCAGCTTAGCCATCGGGACGACGAATGAGCAGTTCTTC
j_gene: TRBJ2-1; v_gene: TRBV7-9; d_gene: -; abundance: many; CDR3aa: CASSLMAASDGEQFF; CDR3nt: TGTGCCAGCAGCTTAATGGCCGCTAGCGACGGTGAGCAGTTCTTC
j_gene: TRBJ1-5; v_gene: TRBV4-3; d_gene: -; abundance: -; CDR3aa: CASSQPSTGTKGYNQPQHF; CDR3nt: TGCGCCAGCAGCCAACCCTCCACCGGGACAAAGGGTTACAATCAGCCCCAGCATTTT
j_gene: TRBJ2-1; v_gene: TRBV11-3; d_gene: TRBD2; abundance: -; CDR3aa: CASSLTSGTNNEQFF; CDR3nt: TGTGCCAGCAGCTTAACTAGCGGCACAAACAATGAGCAGTTCTTC
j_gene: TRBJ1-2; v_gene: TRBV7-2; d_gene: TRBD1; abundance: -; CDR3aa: CASSLTRDSPHGYTF; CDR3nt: TGTGCCAGCAGCTTAACCCGGGACAGTCCCCATGGCTACACCTTC
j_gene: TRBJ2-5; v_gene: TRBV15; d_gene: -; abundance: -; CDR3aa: CATSRDSGGQETQYF; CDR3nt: TGTGCCACCAGCAGAGATTCTGGGGGACAAGAGACCCAGTACTTC
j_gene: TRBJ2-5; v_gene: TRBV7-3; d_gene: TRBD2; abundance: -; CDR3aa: CASSPHSGTSGRETQYF; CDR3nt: TGTGCCAGCAGCCCCCATAGTGGGACTAGCGGGCGAGAGACCCAGTACTTC
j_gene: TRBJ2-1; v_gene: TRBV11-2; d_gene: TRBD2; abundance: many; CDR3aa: CASSYALGAGGADEQFF; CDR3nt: TGTGCCAGCAGCTATGCCCTTGGGGCGGGAGGAGCGGATGAGCAGTTCTTC
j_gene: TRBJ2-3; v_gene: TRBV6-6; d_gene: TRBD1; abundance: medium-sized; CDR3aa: CASSYGDRGYADTQYF; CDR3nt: TGTGCCAGCAGTTACGGGGACAGGGGGTACGCAGATACGCAGTATTTT
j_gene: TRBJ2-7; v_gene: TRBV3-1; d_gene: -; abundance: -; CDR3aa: CASSQDSADLYEQYF; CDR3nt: TGTGCCAGCAGCCAAGATTCAGCGGACCTCTACGAGCAGTACTTC
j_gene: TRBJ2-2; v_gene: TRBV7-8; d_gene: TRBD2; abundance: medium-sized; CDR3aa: CASSSPGGFAGELFF; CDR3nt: TGTGCCAGCAGCTCCCCCGGGGGGTTCGCCGGGGAGCTGTTTTTT
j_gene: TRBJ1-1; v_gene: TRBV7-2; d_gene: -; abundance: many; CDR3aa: CASSLSVGQGNTEAFF; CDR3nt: TGTGCCAGCAGCTTATCAGTTGGTCAGGGGAACACTGAAGCTTTCTTT
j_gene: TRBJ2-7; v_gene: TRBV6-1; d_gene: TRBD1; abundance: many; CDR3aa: CASRMDRVSSYEQYF; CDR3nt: TGTGCCAGCAGGATGGACAGGGTCAGCTCCTACGAGCAGTACTTC
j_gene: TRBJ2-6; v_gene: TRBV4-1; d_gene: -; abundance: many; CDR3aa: CASSPSHTISGANVLTF; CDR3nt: TGCGCCAGCAGCCCCTCCCATACTATCTCTGGGGCCAACGTCCTGACTTTC
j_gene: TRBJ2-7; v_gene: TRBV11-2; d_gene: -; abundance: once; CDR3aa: CASSLEWGPYEQYF; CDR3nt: TGTGCCAGCAGCTTAGAATGGGGGCCCTACGAGCAGTACTTC
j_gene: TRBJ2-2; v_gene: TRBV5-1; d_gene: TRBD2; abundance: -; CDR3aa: CASSASGGRTGELFF; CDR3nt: TGCGCCAGCAGCGCGAGCGGGGGGCGTACCGGGGAGCTGTTTTTT
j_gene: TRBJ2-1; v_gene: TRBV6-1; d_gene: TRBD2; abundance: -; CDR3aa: CASSFTSGTYEQFF; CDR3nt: TGTGCCAGCAGTTTTACTAGCGGGACCTACGAGCAGTTCTTC
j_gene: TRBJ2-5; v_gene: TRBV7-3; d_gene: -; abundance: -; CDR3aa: CASSYTVGGETQYF; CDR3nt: TGTGCCAGCAGTTACACAGTGGGGGGCGAGACCCAGTACTTC